The sequence of this TCR beta chain was determined in a study of T cell repertoires in cytomegalovirus infection. Study-wide context: Matching HLA type and CMV infection were both indicated by public TCR beta signatures.

TCRdb reprocessed the reads via MiXCR and lists one record per CDR3 protein. The table lists about 260,000 distinct CDR3 sequences, roughly 13% of them singletons, with about 8.7% in the top ten. Notes on the study in general: Of the TCR beta families, the public ones yielded a cumulative frequency that identified carriers of CMV plus the relevant HLA. There were HLA-C-restricted CMV-specific TCR beta clonotypes dominating the ex vivo response.

This clonotype was picked up many times. Its antigen is undetermined. The ends lost 3 bases at V and 7 bases at J; junction bases unmatched: 6. The CDR3 spans 15 residues. CDR1 is SGHTA and CDR2 is FQGNSA in the germline V gene. The source material was PBMCs. The chain employs TRBV7-2 and TRBJ1-4, with 9 bases that match TRBD1. The source of this sequence is a human donor in good health (CMV status not recorded). Some clones in this sample may be carry-over from other donors' samples. The CDR3 protein is CASSFRQGEGEKLFF. CDR3 nucleotide sequence: TGTGCCAGCAGCTTCCGACAGGGGGAAGGTGAAAAACTGTTTTTT.